The TCR beta chain described here comes from a study of T cell responses to AZD1222 COVID-19 vaccine. The CDR3 runs to 14 residues. The V end was cut by 3 bases, the J end by 7 bases, with 16 bases between. In germline, CDR1 is KGHSH, CDR2 LQKENI. This clone has a single count. Method: immunoSEQ multiplex PCR; TCRdb's copy keeps in-frame clones and lacks some. This table has around 170,000 clones, about 93% appearing once. The sample in question was peripheral blood, obtained 28 days after the second AZD1222 dose. The gene calls are TRBV18 and TRBJ2-7; D remains ambiguous. This TCR came from an adult who received the AZD1222 COVID-19 vaccine. CDR3 DNA sequence: TGTGCCAGCTCACCGGAACTACAGTCAGCGGAGCAGTACTTC. It is translated as CASSPELQSAEQYF.